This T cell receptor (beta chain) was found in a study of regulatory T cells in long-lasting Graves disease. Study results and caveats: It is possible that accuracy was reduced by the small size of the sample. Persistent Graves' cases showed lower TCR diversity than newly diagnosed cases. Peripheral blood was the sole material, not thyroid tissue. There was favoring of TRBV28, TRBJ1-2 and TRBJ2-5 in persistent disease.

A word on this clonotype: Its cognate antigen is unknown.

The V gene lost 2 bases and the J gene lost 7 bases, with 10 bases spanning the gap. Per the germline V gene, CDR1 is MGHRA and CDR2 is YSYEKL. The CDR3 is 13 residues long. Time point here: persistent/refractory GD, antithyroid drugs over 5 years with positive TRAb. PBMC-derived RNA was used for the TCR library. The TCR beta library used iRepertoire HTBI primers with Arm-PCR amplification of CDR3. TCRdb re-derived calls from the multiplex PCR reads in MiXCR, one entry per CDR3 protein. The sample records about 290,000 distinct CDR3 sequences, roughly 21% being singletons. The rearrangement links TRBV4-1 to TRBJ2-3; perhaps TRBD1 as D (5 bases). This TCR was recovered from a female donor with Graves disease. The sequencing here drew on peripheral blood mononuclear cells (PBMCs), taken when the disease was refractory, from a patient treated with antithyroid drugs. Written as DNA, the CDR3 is TGCGCCAGCAGCCAACCCGACAGATATACGCAGTATTTT. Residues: CASSQPDRYTQYF.